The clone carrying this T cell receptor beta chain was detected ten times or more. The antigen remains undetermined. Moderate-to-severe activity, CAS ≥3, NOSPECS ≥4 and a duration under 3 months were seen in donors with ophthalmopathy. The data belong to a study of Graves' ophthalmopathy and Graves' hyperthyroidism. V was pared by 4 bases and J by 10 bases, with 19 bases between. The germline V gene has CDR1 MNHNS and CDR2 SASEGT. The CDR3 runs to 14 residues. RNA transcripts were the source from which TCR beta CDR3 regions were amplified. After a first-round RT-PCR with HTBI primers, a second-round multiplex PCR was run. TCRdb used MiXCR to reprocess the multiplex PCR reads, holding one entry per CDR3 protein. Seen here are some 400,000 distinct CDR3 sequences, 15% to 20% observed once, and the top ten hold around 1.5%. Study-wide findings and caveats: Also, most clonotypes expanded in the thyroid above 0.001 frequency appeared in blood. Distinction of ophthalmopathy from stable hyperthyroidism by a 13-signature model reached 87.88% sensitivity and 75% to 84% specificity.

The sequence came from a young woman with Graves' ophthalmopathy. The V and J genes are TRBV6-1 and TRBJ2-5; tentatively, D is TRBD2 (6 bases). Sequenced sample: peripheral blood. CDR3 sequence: CASSVSAGRADQYF. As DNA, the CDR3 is TGTGCCAGCAGTGTCTCGGCGGGAAGGGCGGACCAGTACTTC.